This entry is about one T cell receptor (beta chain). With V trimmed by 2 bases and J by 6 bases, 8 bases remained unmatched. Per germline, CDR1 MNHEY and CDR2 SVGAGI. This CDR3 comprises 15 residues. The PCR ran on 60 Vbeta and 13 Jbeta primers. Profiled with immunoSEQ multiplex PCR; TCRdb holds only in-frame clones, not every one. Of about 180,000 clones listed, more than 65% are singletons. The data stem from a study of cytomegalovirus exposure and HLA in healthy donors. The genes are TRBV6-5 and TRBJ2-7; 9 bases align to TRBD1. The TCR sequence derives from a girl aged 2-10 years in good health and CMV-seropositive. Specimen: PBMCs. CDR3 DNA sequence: TGTGCCAGCAGTTACACCTCCGGGACAGGGTTCGAGCAGTACTTC. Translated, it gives CASSYTSGTGFEQYF.